The sequence of this T cell receptor beta chain was determined in a study of shared clonotypes between healthy human individuals. General observations from the study: Lower generation probabilities were found for non-shared clonotypes than for those shared by all four donors.

CDR1 is SGHAT and CDR2 is FQNNGV in the germline V gene. V lost 1 base and J lost 4, with 8 bases in between. CDR3 length: 14 residues. Note on this clone: The antigen is unknown.

Using immunoSEQ multiplex PCR, the repertoire was profiled, and TCRdb retains in-frame clones only, with some absent. In the table there are about 580,000 clones, roughly 98% of which are singletons. The naive CD8 population came from CD45RO-negative cells selected for CCR7, without terminally differentiated effector memory CD45RA+ cells. The donor population consisted of healthy HIV-negative adults with no recent acute infections or vaccinations. Adults of Caucasian background living in Nashville, Tennessee made up all donors. The specimen sequenced was naive CD8+ T cells sorted from blood. The origin of this receptor is a young man in good health. This chain joins TRBV11-2 and TRBJ2-1; D is undetermined. CDR3 nucleotides: TGTGCCAGCAGCTTAGGTCCGGAATACAATGAGCAGTTCTTC. Translating gives CASSLGPEYNEQFF. The whole variable domain, filled in from reference TRBV11-2 and TRBJ2-1, reads EAGVAQSPRYKIIEKRQSVAFWCNPISGHATLYWYQQILGQGPKLLIQFQNNGVVDDSQLPKDRFSAERLKGVDSTLKIQPAKLEDSAVYLCASSLGPEYNEQFFGPGTRLTVL.